This TCR beta chain is from a study of blood T cell repertoires in COVID-19. Study context: Some COVID-19 samples were acute and others convalescent; all came from the United States, Italy and Spain. The cDNA or gDNA used as material had been derived from T cells, B-cell-depleted T cells, or PBMCs.

The protocol was immunoSEQ multiplex PCR, while the TCRdb copy is restricted to in-frame clones and leaves out a portion. The sample contains 150,000 to 200,000 clones, about 91% of which appear only once. Germline V CDR1 and CDR2: SGDLS, YYNGEE. The CDR3 spans 12 residues. The ends were cut back, 5 bases at V and 7 bases at J, with 9 bases in the middle. The receptor was isolated from a woman in her twenties or thirties with acute or convalescent COVID-19. Material: peripheral blood. The chain couples TRBV9 to TRBJ1-4; no reliable D call. For the CDR3, the DNA is TGTGCCAGCAGGGGAGAAGGTGAAAAACTGTTTTTT. Amino acids: CASRGEGEKLFF.